The 9 T cell receptor beta chains below all came from one sample that was sequenced in a study of T cell repertoires in cytomegalovirus infection. TCRdb independently ran MiXCR on the reads; one entry per CDR3 protein. The top ten clones hold under 3.5% of a sample with more than 150,000 distinct CDR3 sequences, roughly 19% of them seen once. The sequenced material came from PBMCs. The source is a human donor in good health (CMV status not recorded). Some clones in this sample may be carry-over from other donors' samples.

V gene TRBV7-3 combines with J gene TRBJ2-1; D remains ambiguous. The CDR3 covers 13 residues. Germline CDR1 is SGHTA and CDR2 is FQGTGA. Trimming stripped 0 bases from V and 8 bases from J, with 8 bases between. CDR3 sequence: CASSLTTYDEQFF. Here the CDR3 DNA reads TGTGCCAGCAGCTTAACCACATACGATGAGCAGTTCTTC. Full variable domain (outside the CDR3, taken from reference TRBV7-3 and TRBJ2-1): GAGVSQTPSNKVTEKGKYVELRCDPISGHTALYWYRQSLGQGPEFLIYFQGTGAADDSGLPNDRFFAVRPEGSVSTLKIQRTERGDSAVYLCASSLTTYDEQFFGPGTRLTVL.

As for this clonotype: One base away lies a much larger clone, so this may be a sequencing read error. The J gene is TRBJ2-5, the V gene TRBV7-8; 7 bases align to TRBD2. CDR3 size: 11 residues. The germline CDR1 and CDR2 sequences are SGHVS and FQNEAQ. As DNA, the CDR3 is TGTGCCACCCGAGGGCGGGAGACCCATTACTTC. This encodes CATRGRETHYF.

This clonotype was seen ten or more times. Here the CDR3 reads CASSPVWTDTQYF. CDR3 nucleotide sequence: TGTGCCAGCAGCCCCGTCTGGACAGATACGCAGTATTTT. V usage is TRBV7-2 and J usage is TRBJ2-3; the D is unclear. The V gene lost 5 bases and the J gene lost 3 bases, with 9 bases spanning the gap. Germline V CDR1 and CDR2: SGHTA, FQGNSA. The CDR3 has 13 amino acids.

This clonotype was recorded a few times. This rearrangement joins TRBV29-1 to TRBJ2-1; 8 positions agree with TRBD2. This CDR3 has 15 residues. With V trimmed by 8 bases and J by 3 bases, 12 bases remained unmatched. Germline V CDR1 and CDR2: SQVTM, ANQGSEA. CDR3 coding DNA: TGCAGCAGCGGGGGAGAAGTTGGGGACTACAATGAGCAGTTCTTC. Translated, it gives CSSGGEVGDYNEQFF.

This clonotype appeared many times. V gene TRBV7-2 combines with J gene TRBJ2-7; the D is unclear. Germline loops: CDR1 SGHTA, CDR2 FQGNSA. The ends were cut back, 5 bases at V and 8 bases at J, with 19 bases in the middle. CDR3 length: 14 amino acids. CDR3 protein: CASSAQADGRQQYF. In DNA, the CDR3 is TGTGCCAGCAGCGCCCAGGCGGACGGCCGTCAGCAGTACTTC. Looking up the rest from reference TRBV7-2 and TRBJ2-7 gives the full variable domain: GAGVSQSPSNKVTEKGKDVELRCDPISGHTALYWYRQSLGQGLEFLIYFQGNSAPDKSGLPSDRFSAERTGGSVSTLTIQRTQQEDSAVYLCASSAQADGRQQYFGPGTRLTVT.

Ten or more counts support this clonotype. The chain links TRBV12-5 to TRBJ2-1; 10 positions agree with TRBD1. This CDR3 region has 14 residues. Trimming at V came to 5 bases and at J to 8 bases, leaving 6 bases not matched to a gene. Germline CDR1 reads LGHNT; CDR2 reads FRNRAP. CDR3 residues: CASGVGQGGDEQFF. CDR3 DNA sequence: TGTGCTAGTGGTGTCGGACAGGGGGGCGATGAGCAGTTCTTC.

There are many counts of this clonotype. DNA for the CDR3: TGTGCCAGCAGTGACCAGGGATCCGTTACAGATACGCAGTATTTT. As protein: CASSDQGSVTDTQYF. The V and J genes are TRBV2 and TRBJ2-3; TRBD1 might be the D (5 bases). Per germline, CDR1 SNHLY and CDR2 FYNNEI. This CDR3 region has 15 residues. Between the trimmed V and J ends, which lost 3 bases and 3 bases, there was a span of 13 bases. Based on the CDR3 plus reference TRBV2 and TRBJ2-3, the full variable domain is EPEVTQTPSHQVTQMGQEVILRCVPISNHLYFYWYRQILGQKVEFLVSFYNNEISEKSEIFDDQFSVERPDGSNFTLKIRSTKLEDSAMYFCASSDQGSVTDTQYFGPGTRLTVL.

This clonotype has only a few counts. This chain joins TRBV20-1 and TRBJ2-1; D uncertain. Germline lookup yields CDR1 DFQATT and CDR2 SNEGSKA (reference sequence). The V and J ends lost 0 bases and 2 bases respectively, with 5 bases between them. The CDR3 has 13 amino acids. CDR3 bases: TGCAGTGCTAGAGATACAGCCTACAATGAGCAGTTCTTC. As protein: CSARDTAYNEQFF.

CDR3 sequence: CASSLQGSINEQYF. CDR3 nucleotide sequence: TGTGCCAGCAGCTTACAGGGGTCGATCAACGAGCAGTACTTC. The chain combines TRBV5-5 with TRBJ2-7, with TRBD1 matching 7 bases. V was clipped by 2 bases and J by 5 bases; unmatched bases: 7. This CDR3 region has 14 residues. In germline, CDR1 is SGHKS, CDR2 YYEKEE (reference sequence).